Listed below are T cell receptor beta chains from one sample, sequenced in a study of T cells in Graves' hyperthyroidism and ophthalmopathy. Each CDR3 protein gets one entry after TCRdb re-called the multiplex PCR reads with MiXCR. Of approximately 510,000 distinct CDR3 sequences listed, 46% are singletons. The source material was peripheral blood or thyroid tissue (not recorded which). These receptor sequences come from an adult woman with Graves' disease, either hyperthyroidism or ophthalmopathy (not recorded which). The CDR3 runs from the conserved cysteine through the conserved F or W. A D gene is named only where the DNA matches it firmly. Not every row has a clone size; where given, it reads once, few, many or a size class.

D	V	size	J	DNA	CDR3
TRBD1	TRBV5-1	many	TRBJ1-2	TGCGCCAGCAGCTTGGAGGGACAGGGGGATGGCTACACCTTC	CASSLEGQGDGYTF
-	TRBV10-3	many	TRBJ1-1	TGTGCCATCAGGGAGACCAGGTTGAACACTGAAGCTTTCTTT	CAIRETRLNTEAFF
-	TRBV11-2	once	TRBJ1-5	TGTGCCAGCAGCAGCTTAGCCCGGGACATCATATCCCGTCAGCCCCAGCATTTT	CASSSLARDIISRQPQHF
-	TRBV20-1	many	TRBJ2-7	TGCAGTGCTAGTAAGACGGGGGCCTACGAGCAGTACTTC	CSASKTGAYEQYF
TRBD2	TRBV10-1	few	TRBJ2-5	TGCGCCAGCACTAGCGGAGGACGACCCATGCGAGAGACCCAGTACTTC	CASTSGGRPMRETQYF
-	TRBV11-2	many	TRBJ1-4	TGTGCCAGCAGCTTGTCCAGATATAATGAAAAACTGTTTTTT	CASSLSRYNEKLFF
-	TRBV7-3	-	TRBJ1-5	TGTGCCAGCAGCAAGACAGGCAATCAGCCCCAGCATTTT	CASSKTGNQPQHF
-	TRBV6-1	-	TRBJ1-2	TGTGCCATCAGTGAGGGACGGGACGGTGGTGGCTACACCTTC	CAISEGRDGGGYTF
-	TRBV19	once	TRBJ1-5	TGTGCCAGTAGTGGTGGGTTCAGGAATCAGCCCCAGCATTTT	CASSGGFRNQPQHF
-	TRBV7-9	-	TRBJ2-7	TGTGCCAGCAGCTGGGGGTTTGGCGGAGTCTACGAGCAGTACTTC	CASSWGFGGVYEQYF
TRBD1	TRBV7-2	many	TRBJ1-1	TGTGCCAGCAGCCGTTACGACAGGGAGAACACTGAAGCTTTCTTT	CASSRYDRENTEAFF
-	TRBV19	once	TRBJ1-1	TGTGCCAGTAGTACTTACAGGGACGGGAACACTGAAGCTTTCTTT	CASSTYRDGNTEAFF
TRBD1	TRBV24-1	-	TRBJ1-1	TGTGCCACCAGTGAGGGACAGGGTGCTGAAGCTTTCTTT	CATSEGQGAEAFF
-	TRBV12-3/TRBV12-4	many	TRBJ1-2	TGTGCCAGCAGTTTGAGTGCCCAGAGTGGCTACACCTTC	CASSLSAQSGYTF